Many counts were recorded for the clone carrying this T cell receptor (beta chain). Its antigen is as yet unknown. This specimen comes from a study of T cells in Graves' hyperthyroidism and ophthalmopathy. Researchers amplified the TCR beta CDR3 regions from RNA transcripts. The HTBI primer set was used in a first-round RT-PCR of the TCR CDR3. TCRdb processed the multiplex PCR reads anew with MiXCR; each CDR3 protein has one entry. The table shows fewer than 350,000 distinct CDR3 sequences, with roughly a fifth occurring only once. Findings of the study overall: Most expanded thyroid clonotypes above 0.001 recurred in blood.

The source material was blood. This TCR derives from a woman in her fifties or sixties with Graves' hyperthyroidism.

The CDR3: CATSDLGTEAFF. The CDR3 nucleotides read TGTGCCACCAGTGATTTGGGCACTGAAGCTTTCTTT. The chain combines TRBV24-1 with TRBJ1-1; D uncertain. Germline CDR1 KGHDR, CDR2 SFDVKD. The CDR3 consists of 12 residues. V was clipped by 0 bases and J by 4 bases, with 2 bases between them.